This is a list of T cell receptor beta chains from one sample in a study of blood T cell repertoires in COVID-19. Data came from immunoSEQ multiplex PCR; TCRdb stores just in-frame clones and leaves some out. The table lists around 230,000 clones, around 88% of them singletons. Material: peripheral blood. All receptors derive from a woman between 45 and 60 years old with acute or convalescent COVID-19. The CDR3 runs from the conserved cysteine through the conserved F or W. The D gene is left open where the match is weak. Clone size is shown for a subset of rows, as once, few, many or a class of expanded clone.

TRBV11-2	TRBJ2-2	.	TRBD2	CASSLAGGRAGELFF	TGTGCCAGCAGCTTAGCCGGCGGGAGGGCCGGGGAGCTGTTTTTT
TRBV3-1/TRBV3-2	TRBJ1-5	.	.	CASSVGGGGYGNQPQHF	TGTGCCAGCAGCGTCGGGGGGGGCGGGTACGGCAATCAGCCCCAGCATTTT
TRBV5-1	TRBJ1-5	.	.	CASSPDRIQPQHF	TGCGCCAGCAGCCCTGACAGGATCCAACCCCAGCATTTT
TRBV6-5	TRBJ2-4	.	TRBD2	CASSFVTSGSKNIQYF	TGTGCCAGCAGTTTTGTGACTAGCGGGAGTAAAAACATTCAGTACTTC
TRBV20-1	TRBJ1-1	.	TRBD1	CSAKDRQEAFF	TGCAGTGCAAAGGACAGGCAAGAAGCTTTCTTT
TRBV7-3	TRBJ1-4	.	.	CASSPPGLSEALNEKLFF	TGTGCCAGCAGCCCCCCCGGGTTGTCGGAGGCTCTTAATGAAAAACTGTTTTTT
TRBV6-6	TRBJ2-7	many	.	CASSPGSGYSYEQYF	TGTGCCAGCAGTCCGGGTAGCGGTTACTCCTACGAGCAGTACTTC
TRBV5-4	TRBJ1-6	few	.	CASSLDSSAGSPLHF	TGTGCCAGCAGCTTGGATTCGTCGGCGGGTTCACCCCTCCACTTT
TRBV4-2	TRBJ2-1	.	TRBD2	CASSQVSGTSGRNEQFF	TGTGCCAGCAGCCAAGTTTCCGGGACTAGCGGGAGGAATGAGCAGTTCTTC
TRBV2	TRBJ1-4	.	.	CASSATGLREKLFF	TGTGCCAGCAGTGCGACAGGTCTTAGGGAAAAACTGTTTTTT
TRBV20-1	TRBJ1-5	.	.	CSASEQKRGNQPQHF	TGCAGTGCTAGTGAACAAAAACGGGGCAATCAGCCCCAGCATTTT
TRBV5-1	TRBJ2-1	.	TRBD1	CASSSDGTGAFGSEQFF	TGCGCCAGCAGCTCGGACGGGACAGGGGCCTTTGGGAGTGAGCAGTTCTTC
TRBV7-6	TRBJ2-6	.	.	CASSPQGRGVSGANVLTF	TGTGCCAGCAGCCCGCAGGGGAGGGGAGTCTCTGGGGCCAACGTCCTGACTTTC
TRBV24-1	TRBJ2-5	.	TRBD1	CATSDGTGSPLETQYF	TGTGCCACCAGTGATGGGACAGGGTCCCCGTTAGAGACCCAGTACTTC
TRBV7-8	TRBJ2-7	.	.	CASSPKQGTYEQYF	TGTGCCAGCAGCCCTAAGCAGGGGACCTACGAGCAGTACTTC
TRBV6-5	TRBJ1-6	.	.	CASSYSRGGISPLHF	TGTGCCAGCAGTTATTCTCGGGGGGGGATTTCACCCCTCCACTTT
TRBV5-1	TRBJ2-7	.	TRBD1	CASHPGTGNSNEQYF	TGCGCCAGCCATCCTGGGACAGGGAATTCCAACGAGCAGTACTTC
TRBV19	TRBJ2-7	once	TRBD2	CASSIVWTSATTSYEQYF	TGTGCCAGTAGTATAGTATGGACTAGCGCCACCACCTCCTACGAGCAGTACTTC
TRBV28	TRBJ2-7	.	TRBD1	CASSFPGTGRPYEQYF	TGTGCCAGCAGTTTCCCGGGGACAGGGAGGCCCTACGAGCAGTACTTC
TRBV11-2	TRBJ1-2	.	.	CASSLDRISNYGYTF	TGTGCCAGCAGCTTAGATCGTATCTCTAACTATGGCTACACCTTC
TRBV18	TRBJ2-3	.	TRBD1	CASSPQAMDRVTDTQYF	TGTGCCAGCTCACCACAGGCGATGGACAGGGTAACAGATACGCAGTATTTT
TRBV28	TRBJ2-7	few	.	CASRQGSSYEQYF	TGTGCCAGCAGACAGGGCAGCTCCTACGAGCAGTACTTC